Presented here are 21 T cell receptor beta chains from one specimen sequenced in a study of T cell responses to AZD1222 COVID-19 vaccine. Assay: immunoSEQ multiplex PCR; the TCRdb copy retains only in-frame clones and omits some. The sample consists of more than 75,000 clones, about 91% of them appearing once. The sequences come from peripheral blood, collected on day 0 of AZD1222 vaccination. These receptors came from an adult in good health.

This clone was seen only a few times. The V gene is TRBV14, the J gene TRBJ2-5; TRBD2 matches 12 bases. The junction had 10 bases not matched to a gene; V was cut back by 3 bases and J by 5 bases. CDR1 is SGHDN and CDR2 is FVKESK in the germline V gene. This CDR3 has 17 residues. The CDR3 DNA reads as TGTGCCAGCAGCCACGGAGAATGGACTAGCGGGATGGAGACCCAGTACTTC. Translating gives CASSHGEWTSGMETQYF.

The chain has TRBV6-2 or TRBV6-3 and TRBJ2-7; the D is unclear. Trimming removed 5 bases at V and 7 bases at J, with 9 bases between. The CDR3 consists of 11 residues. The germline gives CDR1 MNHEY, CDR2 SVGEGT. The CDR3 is CASSRNQEQYF. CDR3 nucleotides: TGTGCCAGCAGTCGCAACCAGGAGCAGTACTTC.

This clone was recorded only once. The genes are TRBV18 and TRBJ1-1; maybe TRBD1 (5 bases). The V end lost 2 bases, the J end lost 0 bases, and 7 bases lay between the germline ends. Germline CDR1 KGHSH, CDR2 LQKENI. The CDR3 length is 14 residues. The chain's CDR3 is CASSPDRLNTEAFF. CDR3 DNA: TGTGCCAGCTCACCAGACAGATTGAACACTGAAGCTTTCTTT. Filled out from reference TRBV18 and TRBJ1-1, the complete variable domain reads NAGVMQNPRHLVRRRGQEARLRCSPMKGHSHVYWYRQLPEEGLKFMVYLQKENIIDESGMPKERFSAEFPKEGPSILRIQQVVRGDSAAYFCASSPDRLNTEAFFGQGTRLTVV.

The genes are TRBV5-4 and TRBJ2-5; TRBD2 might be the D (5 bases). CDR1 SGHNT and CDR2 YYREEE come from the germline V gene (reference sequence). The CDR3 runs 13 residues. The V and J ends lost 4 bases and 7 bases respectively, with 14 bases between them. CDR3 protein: CASSIELERTQYF. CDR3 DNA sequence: TGTGCCAGCAGCATCGAACTAGAGCGGACCCAGTACTTC.

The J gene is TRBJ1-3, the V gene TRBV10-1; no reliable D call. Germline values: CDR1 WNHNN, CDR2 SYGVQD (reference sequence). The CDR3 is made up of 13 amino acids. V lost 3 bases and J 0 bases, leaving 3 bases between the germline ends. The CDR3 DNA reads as TGCGCCAGCAGTGACTACTCTGGAAACACCATATATTTT. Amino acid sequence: CASSDYSGNTIYF.

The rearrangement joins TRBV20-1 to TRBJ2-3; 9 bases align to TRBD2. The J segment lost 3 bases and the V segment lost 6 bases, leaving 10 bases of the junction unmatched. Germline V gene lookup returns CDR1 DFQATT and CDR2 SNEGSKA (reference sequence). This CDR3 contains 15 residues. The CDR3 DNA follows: TGCAGTGCCAGTAGCGGGAGAATAGTGACAGATACGCAGTATTTT. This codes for CSASSGRIVTDTQYF.

CDR3 nucleotides: TGCAGCGTTGGTCAGGGGTCCCACATATATTTT. Translating it yields CSVGQGSHIYF. The chain joins TRBV29-1 to TRBJ1-3; D may be TRBD1 (6 bases). The CDR3 sequence is 11 residues long. The germline V gene encodes CDR1 SQVTM and CDR2 ANQGSEA. Trimming left V 4 bases short and J 12 bases short, with 13 bases between.

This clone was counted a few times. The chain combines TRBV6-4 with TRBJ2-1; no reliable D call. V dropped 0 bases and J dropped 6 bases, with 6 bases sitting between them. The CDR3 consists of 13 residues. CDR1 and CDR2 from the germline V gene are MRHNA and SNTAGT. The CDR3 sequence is CASSDSEINEQFF. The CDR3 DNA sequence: TGTGCCAGCAGTGACTCAGAAATCAATGAGCAGTTCTTC.

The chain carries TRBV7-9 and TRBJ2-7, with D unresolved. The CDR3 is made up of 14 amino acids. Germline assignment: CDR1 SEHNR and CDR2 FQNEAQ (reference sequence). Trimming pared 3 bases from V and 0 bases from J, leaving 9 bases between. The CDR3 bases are TGTGCCAGCAGCTTGCAGGCATCCTCCTACGAGCAGTACTTC. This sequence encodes CASSLQASSYEQYF. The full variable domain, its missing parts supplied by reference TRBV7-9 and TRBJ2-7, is DTGVSQNPRHKITKRGQNVTFRCDPISEHNRLYWYRQTLGQGPEFLTYFQNEAQLEKSRLLSDRFSAERPKGSFSTLEIQRTEQGDSAMYLCASSLQASSYEQYFGPGTRLTVT.

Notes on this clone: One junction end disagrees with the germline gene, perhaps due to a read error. CDR3 loop: CASSPDRGETQYF. In DNA, the CDR3 is TGTGCTAGCAGCCCGGACAGGGGGGAGACCCAGTACTTC. The chain links TRBV7-7 to TRBJ2-5; 10 bases align to TRBD1. This CDR3 contains 13 residues. Germline-derived CDR1 and CDR2 are SSHAT and FNYEAQ (reference sequence). The full variable domain, completed using reference TRBV7-7 and TRBJ2-5, is GAGVSQSPRYKVTKRGQDVTLRCDPISSHATLYWYQQALGQGPEFLTYFNYEAQPDKSGLPSDRFSAERPEGSISTLTIQRTEQRDSAMYRCASSPDRGETQYFGPGTRLLVL.

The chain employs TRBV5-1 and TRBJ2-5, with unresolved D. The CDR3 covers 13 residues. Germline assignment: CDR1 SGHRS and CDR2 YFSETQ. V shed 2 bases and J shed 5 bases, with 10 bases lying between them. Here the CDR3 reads CASSFGVGETQYF. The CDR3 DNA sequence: TGCGCCAGCAGCTTTGGGGTTGGCGAGACCCAGTACTTC.

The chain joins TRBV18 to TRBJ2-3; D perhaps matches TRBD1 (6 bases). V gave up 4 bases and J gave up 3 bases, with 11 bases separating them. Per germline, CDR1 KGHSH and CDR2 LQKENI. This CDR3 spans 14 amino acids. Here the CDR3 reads CASSQAGQTDTQYF. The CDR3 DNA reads TGTGCCAGCTCACAAGCCGGACAGACAGATACGCAGTATTTT.

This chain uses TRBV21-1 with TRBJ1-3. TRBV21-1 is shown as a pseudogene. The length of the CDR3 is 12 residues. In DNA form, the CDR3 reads TGTGCCAGCCAGCAAAGAGGCAGCACCATATATTTT. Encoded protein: CASQQRGSTIYF.

For the CDR3, the DNA is TGTGCCAGCAGTTTAAGTAGCGGGAGGGGAGATGAGCAGTTCTTC. Its protein is CASSLSSGRGDEQFF. The rearrangement uses TRBV27 and TRBJ2-1; 11 positions match TRBD2. The germline V gene has CDR1 MNHEY and CDR2 SMNVEV (reference sequence). The CDR3 is 15 amino acids. V lost 2 bases to trimming and J lost 8 bases; unmatched junction nucleotides: 5.

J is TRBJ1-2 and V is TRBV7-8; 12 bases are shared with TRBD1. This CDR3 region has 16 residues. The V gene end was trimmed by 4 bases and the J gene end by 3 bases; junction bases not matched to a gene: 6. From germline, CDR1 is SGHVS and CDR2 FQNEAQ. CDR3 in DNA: TGTGCCAGCAGCTCGGGACAGGGGGCTAAGGACTATGGCTACACCTTC. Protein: CASSSGQGAKDYGYTF. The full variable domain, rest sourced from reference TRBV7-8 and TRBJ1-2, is GAGVSQSPRYKVAKRGQDVALRCDPISGHVSLFWYQQALGQGPEFLTYFQNEAQLDKSGLPSDRFFAERPEGSVSTLKIQRTQQEDSAVYLCASSSGQGAKDYGYTFGSGTRLTVV.

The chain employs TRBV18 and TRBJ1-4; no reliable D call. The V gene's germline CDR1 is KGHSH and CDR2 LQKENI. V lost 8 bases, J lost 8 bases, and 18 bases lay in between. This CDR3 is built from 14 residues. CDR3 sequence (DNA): TGTGCCAGCACTATGACGGGGTTCGTCGAAAAACTGTTTTTT. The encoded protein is CASTMTGFVEKLFF.

The CDR3 region is CASSFGTANTGELFF. DNA for the CDR3: TGTGCCAGCAGCTTCGGGACCGCCAACACCGGGGAGCTGTTTTTT. J is TRBJ2-2 and V is TRBV7-6; D is tentatively TRBD1 or TRBD2 (5 bases each). The ends were cut back, 3 bases at V and 2 bases at J, with 10 bases in the middle. Germline CDR1 reads SGHVS; CDR2 reads FNYEAQ. The CDR3 extends over 15 amino acids.

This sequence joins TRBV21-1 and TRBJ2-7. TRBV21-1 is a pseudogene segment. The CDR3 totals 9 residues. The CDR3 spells CASTGEQYF. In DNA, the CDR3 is TGTGCCAGCACTGGCGAGCAGTACTTC.

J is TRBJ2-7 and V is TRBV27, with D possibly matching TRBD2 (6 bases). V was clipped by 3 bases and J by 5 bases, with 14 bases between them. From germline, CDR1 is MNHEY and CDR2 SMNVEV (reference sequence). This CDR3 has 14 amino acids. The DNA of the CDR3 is TGTGCCAGCAGTTTCACGGGAGAGAGGAACGAGCAGTACTTC. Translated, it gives CASSFTGERNEQYF.

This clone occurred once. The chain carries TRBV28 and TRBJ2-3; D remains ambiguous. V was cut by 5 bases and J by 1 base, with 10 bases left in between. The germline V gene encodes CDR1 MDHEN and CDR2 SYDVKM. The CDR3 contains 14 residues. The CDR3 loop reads CASSLSLGTDTQYF. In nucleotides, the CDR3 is TGTGCCAGCAGTCTCTCCTTGGGCACAGATACGCAGTATTTT. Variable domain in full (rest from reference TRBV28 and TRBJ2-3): DVKVTQSSRYLVKRTGEKVFLECVQDMDHENMFWYRQDPGLGLRLIYFSYDVKMKEKGDIPEGYSVSREKKERFSLILESASTNQTSMYLCASSLSLGTDTQYFGPGTRLTVL.

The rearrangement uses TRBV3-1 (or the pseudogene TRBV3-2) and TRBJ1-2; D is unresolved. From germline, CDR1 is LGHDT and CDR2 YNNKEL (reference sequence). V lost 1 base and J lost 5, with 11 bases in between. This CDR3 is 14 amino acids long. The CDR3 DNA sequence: TGTGCCAGCAGCCAAGGGGGATGGCTATATGGCTACACCTTC. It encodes CASSQGGWLYGYTF.